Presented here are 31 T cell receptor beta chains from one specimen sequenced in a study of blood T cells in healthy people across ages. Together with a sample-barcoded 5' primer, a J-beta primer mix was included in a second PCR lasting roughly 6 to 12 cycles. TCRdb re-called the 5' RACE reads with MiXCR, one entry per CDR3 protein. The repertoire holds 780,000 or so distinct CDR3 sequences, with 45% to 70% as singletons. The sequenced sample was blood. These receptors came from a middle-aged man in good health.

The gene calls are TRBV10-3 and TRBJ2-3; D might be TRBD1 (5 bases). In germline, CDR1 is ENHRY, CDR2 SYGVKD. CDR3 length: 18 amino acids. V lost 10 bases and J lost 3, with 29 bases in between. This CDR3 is CATSKAGPRSLNTDTQYF. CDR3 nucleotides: TGTGCCACCTCGAAAGCAGGGCCTCGGTCCCTAAATACAGATACGCAGTATTTT.

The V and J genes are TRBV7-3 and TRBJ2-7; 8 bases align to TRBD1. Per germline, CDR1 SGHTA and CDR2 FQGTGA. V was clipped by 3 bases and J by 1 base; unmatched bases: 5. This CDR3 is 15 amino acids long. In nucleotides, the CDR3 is TGTGCCAGCAGCTTTGGACAGGGATTATCCTACGAGCAGTACTTC. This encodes CASSFGQGLSYEQYF. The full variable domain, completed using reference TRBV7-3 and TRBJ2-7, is GAGVSQTPSNKVTEKGKYVELRCDPISGHTALYWYRQSLGQGPEFLIYFQGTGAADDSGLPNDRFFAVRPEGSVSTLKIQRTERGDSAVYLCASSFGQGLSYEQYFGPGTRLTVT.

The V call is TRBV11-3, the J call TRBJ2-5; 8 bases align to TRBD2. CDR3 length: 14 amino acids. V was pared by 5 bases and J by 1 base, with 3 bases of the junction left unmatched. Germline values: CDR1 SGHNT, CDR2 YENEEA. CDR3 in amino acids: CASSGGGSQETQYF. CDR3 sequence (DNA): TGTGCCAGCAGCGGCGGGGGGTCCCAAGAGACCCAGTACTTC.

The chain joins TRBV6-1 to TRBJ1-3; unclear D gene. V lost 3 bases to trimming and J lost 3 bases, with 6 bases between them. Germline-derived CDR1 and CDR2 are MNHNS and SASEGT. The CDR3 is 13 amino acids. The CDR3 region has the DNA TGTGCCAGCAGTGATGGACTTGGAAACACCATATATTTT. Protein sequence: CASSDGLGNTIYF.

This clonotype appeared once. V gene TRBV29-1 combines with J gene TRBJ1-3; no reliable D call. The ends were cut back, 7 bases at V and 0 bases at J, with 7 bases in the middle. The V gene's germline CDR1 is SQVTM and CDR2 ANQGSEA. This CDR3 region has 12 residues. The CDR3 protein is CSARNSGNTIYF. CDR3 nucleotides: TGCAGCGCTCGCAACTCTGGAAACACCATATATTTT.

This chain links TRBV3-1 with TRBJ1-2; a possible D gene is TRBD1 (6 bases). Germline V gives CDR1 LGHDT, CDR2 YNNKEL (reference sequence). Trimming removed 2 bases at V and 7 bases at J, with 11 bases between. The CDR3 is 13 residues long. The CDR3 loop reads CASSQPDRLGYTF. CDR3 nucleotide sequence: TGTGCCAGCAGCCAACCTGACAGGCTTGGCTACACCTTC.

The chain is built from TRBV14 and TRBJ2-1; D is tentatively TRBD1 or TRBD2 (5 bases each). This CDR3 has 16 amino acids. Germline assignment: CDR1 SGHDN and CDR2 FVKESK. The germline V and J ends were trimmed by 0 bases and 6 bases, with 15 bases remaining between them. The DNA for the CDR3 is TGTGCCAGCAGCCAAGATCTCTGGGGGAGCCCCAATGAGCAGTTCTTC. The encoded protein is CASSQDLWGSPNEQFF.

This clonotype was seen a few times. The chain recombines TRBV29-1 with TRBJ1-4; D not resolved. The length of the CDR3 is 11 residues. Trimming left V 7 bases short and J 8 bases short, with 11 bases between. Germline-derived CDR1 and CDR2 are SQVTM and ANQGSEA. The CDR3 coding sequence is TGCAGCGGCCAAGTGGGGGAAAAACTGTTTTTT. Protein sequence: CSGQVGEKLFF. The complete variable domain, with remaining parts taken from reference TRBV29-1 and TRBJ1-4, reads SAVISQKPSRDICQRGTSLTIQCQVDSQVTMMFWYRQQPGQSLTLIATANQGSEATYESGFVIDKFPISRPNLTFSTLTVSNMSPEDSSIYLCSGQVGEKLFFGSGTQLSVL.

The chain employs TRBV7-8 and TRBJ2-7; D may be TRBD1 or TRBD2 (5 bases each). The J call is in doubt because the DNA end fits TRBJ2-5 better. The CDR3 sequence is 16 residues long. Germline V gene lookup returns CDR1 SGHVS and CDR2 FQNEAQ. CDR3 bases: TGTGCCAGCAGCTTAGGGTCTGGGCTAGCCGGGGCGACCCAGTACTTC. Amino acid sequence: CASSLGSGLAGATQYF.

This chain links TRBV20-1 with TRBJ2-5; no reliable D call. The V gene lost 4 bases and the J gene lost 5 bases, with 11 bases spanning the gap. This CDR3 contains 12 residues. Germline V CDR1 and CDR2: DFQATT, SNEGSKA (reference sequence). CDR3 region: CSATRLGETQYF. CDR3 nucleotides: TGCAGTGCTACTAGGTTGGGGGAGACCCAGTACTTC.

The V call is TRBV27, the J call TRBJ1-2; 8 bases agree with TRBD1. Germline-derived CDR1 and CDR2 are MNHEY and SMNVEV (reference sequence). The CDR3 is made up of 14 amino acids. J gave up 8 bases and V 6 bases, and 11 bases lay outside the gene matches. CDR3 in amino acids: CASRPTGGSGGYTF. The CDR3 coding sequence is TGTGCCAGCAGACCCACAGGGGGGTCAGGCGGCTACACCTTC.

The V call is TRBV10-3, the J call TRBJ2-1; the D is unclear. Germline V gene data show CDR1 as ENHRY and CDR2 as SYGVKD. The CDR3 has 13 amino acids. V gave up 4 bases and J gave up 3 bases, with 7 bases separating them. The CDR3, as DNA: TGTGCCATCAGTGTGACACTCTACAATGAGCAGTTCTTC. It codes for CAISVTLYNEQFF.

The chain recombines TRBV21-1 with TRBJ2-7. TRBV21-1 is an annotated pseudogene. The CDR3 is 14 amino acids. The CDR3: CASSRGFNPYEQYF. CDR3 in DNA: TGTGCCAGCAGCAGAGGGTTTAATCCCTACGAGCAGTACTTC.

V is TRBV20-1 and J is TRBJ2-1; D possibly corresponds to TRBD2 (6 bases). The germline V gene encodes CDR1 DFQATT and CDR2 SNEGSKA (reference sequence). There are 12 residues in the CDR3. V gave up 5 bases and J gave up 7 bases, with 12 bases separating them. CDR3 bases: TGCAGTGCTTACCTAGCGAAGAATGAGCAGTTCTTC. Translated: CSAYLAKNEQFF.

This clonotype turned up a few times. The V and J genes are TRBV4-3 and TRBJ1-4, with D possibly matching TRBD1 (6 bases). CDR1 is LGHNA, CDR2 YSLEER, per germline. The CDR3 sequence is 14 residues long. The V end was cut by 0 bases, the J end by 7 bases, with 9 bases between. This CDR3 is CASSQDPGVEKLFF. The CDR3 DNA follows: TGCGCCAGCAGCCAAGACCCAGGGGTTGAAAAACTGTTTTTT.

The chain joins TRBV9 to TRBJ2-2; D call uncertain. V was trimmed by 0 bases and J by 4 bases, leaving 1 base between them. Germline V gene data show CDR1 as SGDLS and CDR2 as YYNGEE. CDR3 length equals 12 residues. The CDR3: CASSVATGELFF. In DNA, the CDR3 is TGTGCCAGCAGCGTAGCCACCGGGGAGCTGTTTTTT.

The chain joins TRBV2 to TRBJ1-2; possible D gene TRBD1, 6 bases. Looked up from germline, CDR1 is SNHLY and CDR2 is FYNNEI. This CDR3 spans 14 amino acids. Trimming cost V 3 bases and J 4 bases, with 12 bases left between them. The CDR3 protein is CASSEQGRGYGYTF. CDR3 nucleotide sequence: TGTGCCAGCAGTGAGCAGGGGCGAGGCTATGGCTACACCTTC.

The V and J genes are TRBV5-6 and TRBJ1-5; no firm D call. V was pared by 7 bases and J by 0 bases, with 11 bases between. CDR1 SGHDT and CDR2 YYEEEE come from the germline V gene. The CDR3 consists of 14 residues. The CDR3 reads CASADGPSNQPQHF. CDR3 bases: TGTGCCAGCGCCGACGGGCCTAGCAATCAGCCCCAGCATTTT.

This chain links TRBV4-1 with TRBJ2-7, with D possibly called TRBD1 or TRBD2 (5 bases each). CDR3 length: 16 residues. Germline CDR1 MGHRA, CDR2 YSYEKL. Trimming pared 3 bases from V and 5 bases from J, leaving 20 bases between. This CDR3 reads CASSHIGTFHRHEQYF. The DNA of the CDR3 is TGCGCCAGCAGCCACATAGGGACCTTCCACCGTCACGAGCAGTACTTC.

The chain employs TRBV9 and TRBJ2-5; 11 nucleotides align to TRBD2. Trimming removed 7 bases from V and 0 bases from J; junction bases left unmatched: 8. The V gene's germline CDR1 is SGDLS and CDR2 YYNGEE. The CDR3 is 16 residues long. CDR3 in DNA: TGTGCCAGCGGGAAAGGGACTAGCGGAAACCAAGAGACCCAGTACTTC. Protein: CASGKGTSGNQETQYF.

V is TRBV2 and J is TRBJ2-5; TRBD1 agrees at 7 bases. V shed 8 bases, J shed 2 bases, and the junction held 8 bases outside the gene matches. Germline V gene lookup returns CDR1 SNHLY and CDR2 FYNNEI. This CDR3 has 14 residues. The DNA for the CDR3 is TGTGCCAGCGGACGGACAGGCCTTCAAGAGACCCAGTACTTC. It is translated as CASGRTGLQETQYF.

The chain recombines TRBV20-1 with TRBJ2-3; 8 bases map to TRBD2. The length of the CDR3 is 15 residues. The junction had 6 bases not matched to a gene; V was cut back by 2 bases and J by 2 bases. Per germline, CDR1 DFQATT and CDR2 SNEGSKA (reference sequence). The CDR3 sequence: CSARRTSGATDTQYF. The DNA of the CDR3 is TGCAGTGCTAGACGCACTAGCGGAGCCACAGATACGCAGTATTTT.

The CDR3 spells CASSPTRTSGLTDTQYF. The CDR3 DNA follows: TGTGCCAGCTCACCTACCAGGACTAGCGGGCTCACAGATACGCAGTATTTT. This chain links TRBV18 with TRBJ2-3; 11 bases are shared with TRBD2. V shed 3 bases, J shed 2 bases, and the junction held 7 bases outside the gene matches. This CDR3 comprises 17 residues. The V gene's germline CDR1 is KGHSH and CDR2 LQKENI.

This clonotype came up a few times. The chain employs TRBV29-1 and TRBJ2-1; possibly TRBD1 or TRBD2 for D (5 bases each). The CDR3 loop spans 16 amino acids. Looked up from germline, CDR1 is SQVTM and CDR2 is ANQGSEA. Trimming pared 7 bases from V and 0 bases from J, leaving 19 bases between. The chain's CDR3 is CSARGKSGGSYNEQFF. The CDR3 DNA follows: TGCAGCGCCCGAGGGAAATCTGGGGGCTCCTACAATGAGCAGTTCTTC.

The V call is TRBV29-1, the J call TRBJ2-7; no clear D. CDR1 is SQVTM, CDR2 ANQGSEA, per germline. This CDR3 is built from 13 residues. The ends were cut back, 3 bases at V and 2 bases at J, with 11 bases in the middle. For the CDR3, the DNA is TGCAGCGTTGATGGAGTCCAGCCCTACGAGCAGTACTTC. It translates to CSVDGVQPYEQYF.

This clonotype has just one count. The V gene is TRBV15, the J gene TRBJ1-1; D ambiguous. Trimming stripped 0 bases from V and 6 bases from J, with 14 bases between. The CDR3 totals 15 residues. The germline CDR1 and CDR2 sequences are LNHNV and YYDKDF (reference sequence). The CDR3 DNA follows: TGTGCCACCAGCAGAGAGCCCCCTCCCTTGGCTGAAGCTTTCTTT. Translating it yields CATSREPPPLAEAFF. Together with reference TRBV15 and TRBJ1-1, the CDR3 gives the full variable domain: DAMVIQNPRYQVTQFGKPVTLSCSQTLNHNVMYWYQQKSSQAPKLLFHYYDKDFNNEADTPDNFQSRRPNTSFCFLDIRSPGLGDTAMYLCATSREPPPLAEAFFGQGTRLTVV.

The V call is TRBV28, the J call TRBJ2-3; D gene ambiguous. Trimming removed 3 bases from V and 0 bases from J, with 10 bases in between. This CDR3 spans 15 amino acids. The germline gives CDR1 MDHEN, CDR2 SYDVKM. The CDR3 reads CASSFALASTDTQYF. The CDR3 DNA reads TGTGCCAGCAGTTTTGCCTTGGCGAGCACAGATACGCAGTATTTT.

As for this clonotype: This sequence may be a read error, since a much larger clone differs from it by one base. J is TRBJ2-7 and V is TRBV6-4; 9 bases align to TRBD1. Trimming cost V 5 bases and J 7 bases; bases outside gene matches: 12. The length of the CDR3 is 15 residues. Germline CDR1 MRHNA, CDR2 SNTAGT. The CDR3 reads CASSSGTGSYNEQYF. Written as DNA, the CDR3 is TGTGCCAGCAGTTCCGGGACAGGGAGTTACAATGAGCAGTACTTC.

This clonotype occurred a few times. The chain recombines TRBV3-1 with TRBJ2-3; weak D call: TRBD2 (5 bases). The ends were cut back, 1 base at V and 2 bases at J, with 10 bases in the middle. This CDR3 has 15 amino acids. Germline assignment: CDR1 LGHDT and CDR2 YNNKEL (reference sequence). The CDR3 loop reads CASSQAGFNTDTQYF. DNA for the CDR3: TGTGCCAGCAGCCAAGCGGGGTTCAACACAGATACGCAGTATTTT.

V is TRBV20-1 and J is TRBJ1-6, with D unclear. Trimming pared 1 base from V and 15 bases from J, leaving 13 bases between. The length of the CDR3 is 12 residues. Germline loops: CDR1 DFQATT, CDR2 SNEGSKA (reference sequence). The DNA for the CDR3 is TGCAGTGCTAGAGTGTCAGGCCATCGCCTCCACTTT. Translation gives CSARVSGHRLHF.

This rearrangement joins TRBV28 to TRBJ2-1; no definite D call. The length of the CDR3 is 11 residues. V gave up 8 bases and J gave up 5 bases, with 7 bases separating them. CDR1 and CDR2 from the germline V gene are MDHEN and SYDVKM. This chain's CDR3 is CASESNNEQFF. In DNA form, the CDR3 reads TGTGCCAGCGAGAGTAACAATGAGCAGTTCTTC.